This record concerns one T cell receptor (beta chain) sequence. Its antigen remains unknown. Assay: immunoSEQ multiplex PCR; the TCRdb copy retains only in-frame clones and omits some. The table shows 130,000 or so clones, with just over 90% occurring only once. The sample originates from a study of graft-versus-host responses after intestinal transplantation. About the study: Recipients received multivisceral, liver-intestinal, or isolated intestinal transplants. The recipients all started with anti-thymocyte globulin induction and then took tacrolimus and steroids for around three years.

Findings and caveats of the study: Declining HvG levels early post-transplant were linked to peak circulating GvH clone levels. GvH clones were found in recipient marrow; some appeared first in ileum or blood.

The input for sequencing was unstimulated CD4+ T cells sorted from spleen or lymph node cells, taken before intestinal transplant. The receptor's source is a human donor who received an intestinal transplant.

CDR3 sequence: CASSPGLDTEAFF. For the CDR3, the DNA is TGTGCCAGTAGTCCAGGACTGGACACTGAAGCTTTCTTT. The chain links TRBV19 to TRBJ1-1; no reliable D call. This CDR3 region has 13 residues. Trimming pared 5 bases from V and 3 bases from J, leaving 10 bases between. The V gene's germline CDR1 is LNHDA and CDR2 SQIVND (reference sequence).